The 19 T cell receptor beta chains presented below share a single source sample, sequenced in a study of control samples from healthy donors and cancer patients. Libraries were prepared by immunoSEQ multiplex PCR; TCRdb keeps only in-frame clonotypes and omits some of them. The sample comprises around 7,800 clones, 82% of which are singletons, and 25% to 30% rests with the top ten. Sample: PBMCs. The receptors were gathered from a man in his 70s with lung cancer.

This chain joins TRBV27 and TRBJ2-7; D possibly corresponds to TRBD1 (6 bases). The CDR3 totals 16 residues. Looked up from germline, CDR1 is MNHEY and CDR2 is SMNVEV (reference sequence). Trimming left V 5 bases short and J 3 bases short, with 20 bases between. The CDR3 sequence: CASSPLAGDHLYEQYF. The CDR3 nucleotides are TGTGCCAGCAGTCCGCTCGCAGGGGACCACCTCTACGAGCAGTACTTC.

The chain recombines TRBV7-2 with TRBJ1-1; D is possibly TRBD1 (6 bases). This CDR3 has 14 amino acids. The germline CDR1 and CDR2 sequences are SGHTA and FQGNSA. The V and J ends lost 4 bases and 2 bases respectively, with 11 bases between them. The CDR3 nucleotides read TGTGCCAGCAGCTCACAGGGTACAAACACTGAAGCTTTCTTT. The encoded protein is CASSSQGTNTEAFF.

The V and J genes are TRBV6-6 and TRBJ2-7; 9 positions agree with TRBD1. The CDR3 spans 13 residues. Germline V lookup: CDR1 MNHNY, CDR2 SVGAGI (reference sequence). Losses at the gene ends were 4 bases for V and 12 bases for J; bases not matched to a gene: 10. CDR3 bases: TGTGCCAGCAGTTCGGCCGGGACAGGGCGCGGGTACTTC. Its translation: CASSSAGTGRGYF.

This sequence joins TRBV30 and TRBJ2-5; 8 positions match TRBD2. From germline, CDR1 is GTSNPN and CDR2 SVGIG (reference sequence). Losses at the gene ends were 0 bases for V and 3 bases for J; bases not matched to a gene: 3. The CDR3 has 14 amino acids. The CDR3 DNA reads as TGTGCCTGGAGTGTTGGTAGCGGGGAAGAGACCCAGTACTTC. Its protein product is CAWSVGSGEETQYF. Full variable domain (remainder filled in from reference TRBV30 and TRBJ2-5): SQTIHQWPATLVQPVGSPLSLECTVEGTSNPNLYWYRQAAGRGLQLLFYSVGIGQISSEVPQNLSASRPQDRQFILSSKKLLLSDSGFYLCAWSVGSGEETQYFGPGTRLLVL.

V and J are TRBV18 and TRBJ2-1; 10 positions agree with TRBD2. Looked up from germline, CDR1 is KGHSH and CDR2 is LQKENI. Losses at the gene ends were 5 bases for V and 3 bases for J; bases not matched to a gene: 7. The CDR3 has 16 amino acids. The CDR3 protein is CASSNPGLAIYNEQFF. CDR3 DNA sequence: TGTGCCAGCTCAAACCCGGGACTAGCGATCTACAATGAGCAGTTCTTC. Full variable domain (missing parts from reference TRBV18 and TRBJ2-1): NAGVMQNPRHLVRRRGQEARLRCSPMKGHSHVYWYRQLPEEGLKFMVYLQKENIIDESGMPKERFSAEFPKEGPSILRIQQVVRGDSAAYFCASSNPGLAIYNEQFFGPGTRLTVL.

The chain uses TRBV28 and TRBJ2-5, with TRBD2 matching 10 bases. V lost 11 bases to trimming and J lost 2 bases; unmatched junction nucleotides: 14. The CDR3 sequence is 16 residues long. Germline values: CDR1 MDHEN, CDR2 SYDVKM. The CDR3 bases are TGTGCCTACAGCGAGGGGGGACTAGCGAGTCAAGAGACCCAGTACTTC. Protein sequence: CAYSEGGLASQETQYF.

V usage is TRBV6-5 and J usage is TRBJ2-1; 11 bases line up with TRBD2. V trimming: 8 bases; J trimming: 3 bases; junction bases outside the gene matches: 3. CDR1 MNHEY and CDR2 SVGAGI come from the germline V gene. CDR3 size: 14 residues. The CDR3 region is CASQLAGGYNEQFF. The CDR3 DNA reads TGTGCCAGCCAGCTAGCGGGAGGCTACAATGAGCAGTTCTTC.

The table lists this clone with a few counts. The genes are TRBV19 and TRBJ1-5, with unresolved D. V shed 1 base and J shed 13 bases, with 8 bases lying between them. Germline lookup yields CDR1 LNHDA and CDR2 SQIVND (reference sequence). This CDR3 region has 11 residues. This chain's CDR3 is CASSIGGVQHF. The CDR3 DNA is TGTGCCAGTAGTATAGGCGGGGTTCAGCATTTT.

The chain joins TRBV5-1 to TRBJ2-1; D is unclear. Germline assignment: CDR1 SGHRS and CDR2 YFSETQ. V was shortened by 2 bases and J by 8 bases, with 14 bases between the two germline ends. This CDR3 contains 14 residues. The CDR3 region has the DNA TGCGCCAGCAGCTTTTATTCGAACCCCGATGAGCAGTTCTTC. Its translation: CASSFYSNPDEQFF.

The chain is built from TRBV5-1 and TRBJ2-1; no definite D call. Between the trimmed V and J ends, which lost 0 bases and 5 bases, there was a span of 6 bases. Germline V gene lookup returns CDR1 SGHRS and CDR2 YFSETQ. The CDR3 totals 13 residues. This CDR3 is CASSLAADNEQFF. The CDR3 nucleotides are TGCGCCAGCAGCTTGGCGGCCGACAATGAGCAGTTCTTC.

In this sample, this clone turned up once. The chain joins TRBV19 to TRBJ1-2; D call uncertain. This CDR3 region has 16 residues. Trimming cost V 4 bases and J 0 bases, with 15 bases left between them. Germline loops: CDR1 LNHDA, CDR2 SQIVND (reference sequence). CDR3 nucleotide sequence: TGTGCCAGTAGTAAGGCGGGCGCGGGTACTAACTATGGCTACACCTTC. Its translation is CASSKAGAGTNYGYTF.

This clone was picked up one time. V and J are TRBV30 and TRBJ2-2; no reliable D call. The germline V gene has CDR1 GTSNPN and CDR2 SVGIG (reference sequence). The CDR3 contains 14 residues. V was cut by 2 bases and J by 0 bases, with 7 bases left in between. The CDR3 protein is CAWSTTTNTGELFF. The CDR3 DNA is TGTGCCTGGAGTACGACAACGAACACCGGGGAGCTGTTTTTT.

The chain's CDR3 is CASSLTGGVSYEQYF. The CDR3 bases are TGTGCCAGCAGCTTAACCGGAGGTGTCTCCTACGAGCAGTACTTC. This chain connects TRBV13 to TRBJ2-7; possible D gene TRBD2, 5 bases. The CDR3 has 15 amino acids. The germline gives CDR1 PRHDT, CDR2 FYEKMQ (reference sequence). V lost 2 bases to trimming and J lost 0 bases, with 11 bases between them.

The chain combines TRBV6-2 or TRBV6-3 with TRBJ2-5, with TRBD2 matching over 9 bases. The germline gives CDR1 MNHEY, CDR2 SVGEGT. CDR3 length: 15 residues. V shed 2 bases and J 5 bases; nucleotides not matched to a gene: 6. Here the CDR3 DNA reads TGTGCCAGCAGTTACGTGGCTAGCGGGACGGAGACCCAGTACTTC. It is translated as CASSYVASGTETQYF.

J is TRBJ2-7 and V is TRBV5-1; the D gene is possibly TRBD1 (6 bases). CDR1 and CDR2 (germline): SGHRS, YFSETQ. Trimming pared 4 bases from V and 7 bases from J, leaving 15 bases between. This CDR3 region has 13 residues. The CDR3 DNA follows: TGCGCCAGCAGCGTAGCACAGGGTCTGGAGCAGTACTTC. Residues: CASSVAQGLEQYF.

The chain links TRBV18 to TRBJ2-2; D unclear. Germline V lookup: CDR1 KGHSH, CDR2 LQKENI. V shed 2 bases and J shed 4 bases, with 11 bases lying between them. The CDR3 contains 15 residues. CDR3 DNA: TGTGCCAGCTCACCAGAGGATGATGGCACCGGGGAGCTGTTTTTT. Amino acids: CASSPEDDGTGELFF.

The chain has TRBV10-2 and TRBJ1-1, with 8 bases that match TRBD1. V dropped 6 bases and J dropped 6; count of bases not matched to a gene: 9. The CDR3 length is 14 residues. Germline V gene lookup returns CDR1 WSHSY and CDR2 SAAADI. Written as DNA, the CDR3 is TGCGCCAGCAGAGATACAGGGGGTGGGTCTGAAGCTTTCTTT. Amino acid sequence: CASRDTGGGSEAFF.

The V gene is TRBV27, the J gene TRBJ2-7; 12 bases agree with TRBD2. The V and J ends lost 6 bases and 1 base, in that order; junction bases with no gene match: 16. This CDR3 comprises 19 residues. In germline, CDR1 is MNHEY, CDR2 SMNVEV (reference sequence). DNA of the CDR3: TGTGCCAGCAGCTACGGGATCAACCGACTAGCGGGAGCATCCTACGAGCAGTACTTC. It encodes CASSYGINRLAGASYEQYF.

The chain couples TRBV5-6 to TRBJ2-4; possibly TRBD1 for D (6 bases). Trimming removed 4 bases from V and 0 bases from J, with 8 bases in between. Germline V CDR1 and CDR2: SGHDT, YYEEEE. This CDR3 contains 14 residues. The CDR3: CASSVDRAKNIQYF. The CDR3, as DNA: TGTGCCAGCAGCGTGGACAGAGCCAAAAACATTCAGTACTTC.